The 15 T cell receptor beta chains below come from one sample, sequenced in a study of blood T cell repertoires in COVID-19. Libraries were prepared by immunoSEQ multiplex PCR; TCRdb keeps only in-frame clonotypes and omits some of them. The table includes approximately 90,000 clones, 85% detected once. Sequencing used peripheral blood. Receptor source: a man aged 45-60 years with acute or convalescent COVID-19.

This chain connects TRBV28 to TRBJ2-3; 7 nucleotides match TRBD1. The CDR3 has 15 amino acids. Trimming took 7 bases from V and 2 from J; bases not matched to a gene: 9. Germline lookup yields CDR1 MDHEN and CDR2 SYDVKM. The CDR3 is CASTLGQADTDTQYF. CDR3 bases: TGTGCCAGCACCCTAGGACAGGCGGACACAGATACGCAGTATTTT.

CDR3 region: CASSPGTGGLKLFF. CDR3 DNA sequence: TGTGCCAGCTCACCAGGGACAGGAGGATTAAAACTGTTTTTT. This sequence joins TRBV18 and TRBJ1-4, with 8 bases fitting TRBD1. The CDR3 totals 14 residues. Germline assignment: CDR1 KGHSH and CDR2 LQKENI. The ends lost 2 bases at V and 10 bases at J; junction bases unmatched: 6.

V usage is TRBV14 and J usage is TRBJ1-5; no reliable D call. V dropped 1 base and J dropped 9 bases, with 25 bases sitting between them. Per the germline V gene, CDR1 is SGHDN and CDR2 is FVKESK. This CDR3 is built from 18 residues. This CDR3 reads CASSQGIPMATREGPQHF. CDR3 nucleotide sequence: TGTGCCAGCAGCCAAGGTATTCCGATGGCAACCCGTGAGGGGCCCCAGCATTTT.

The chain has TRBV5-4 and TRBJ2-3; no reliable D call. The CDR3 totals 15 residues. V lost 0 bases and J 0 bases, leaving 8 bases between the germline ends. Germline values: CDR1 SGHNT, CDR2 YYREEE (reference sequence). The CDR3 region is CASSLEPTSTDTQYF. DNA of the CDR3: TGTGCCAGCAGCTTGGAACCAACTAGCACAGATACGCAGTATTTT.

The rearrangement uses TRBV6-2 or TRBV6-3 and TRBJ2-5, with TRBD2 identical over 7 bases. The CDR3 consists of 15 residues. The germline V gene has CDR1 MNHEY and CDR2 SVGEGT. The trim removed 4 bases at V and 5 bases at J, leaving 10 bases unmatched. The CDR3 DNA follows: TGTGCCAGCAGTTGGACTCCAGCGGGATGGGAGACCCAGTACTTC. This translates into CASSWTPAGWETQYF.

The DNA for the CDR3 is TGTGCCAGCAGCCAGATACGGGCGGGAGTGGGCAATCAGCCCCAGCATTTT. It encodes CASSQIRAGVGNQPQHF. The J gene is TRBJ1-5, the V gene TRBV6-2 or TRBV6-3; no definite D call. The CDR3 runs 17 residues. The V gene lost 6 bases and the J gene lost 2 bases, with 20 bases spanning the gap. CDR1 and CDR2 (germline): MNHEY, SVGEGT.

The chain employs TRBV18 and TRBJ1-1, with D perhaps matching TRBD1 (6 bases). Germline V CDR1 and CDR2: KGHSH, LQKENI. Trimming took 0 bases from V and 1 from J, leaving 12 bases between them. This CDR3 has 16 residues. This CDR3 is CASSPPRGQENTEAFF. The CDR3 DNA reads as TGTGCCAGCTCACCACCGCGGGGGCAGGAGAACACTGAAGCTTTCTTT. Full variable domain (remainder filled in from reference TRBV18 and TRBJ1-1): NAGVMQNPRHLVRRRGQEARLRCSPMKGHSHVYWYRQLPEEGLKFMVYLQKENIIDESGMPKERFSAEFPKEGPSILRIQQVVRGDSAAYFCASSPPRGQENTEAFFGQGTRLTVV.

The genes are TRBV7-9 and TRBJ2-1, with D possibly TRBD2 on 5 matching bases. CDR1 SEHNR and CDR2 FQNEAQ come from the germline V gene (reference sequence). The CDR3 contains 15 residues. V was shortened by 5 bases and J by 0 bases, with 11 bases between the two germline ends. DNA of the CDR3: TGTGCCAGCAGCGCGGGCCCCAGCTCCTACAATGAGCAGTTCTTC. Amino acid sequence: CASSAGPSSYNEQFF.

A word on this clone: The sample holds other DNA sequences that translate to the same CDR3. J is TRBJ2-7 and V is TRBV11-2; D may be TRBD1 (5 bases). Per the germline V gene, CDR1 is SGHAT and CDR2 is FQNNGV. The V gene lost 1 base and the J gene lost 1 base, with 8 bases spanning the gap. This CDR3 region has 14 residues. The CDR3 sequence: CASSLGQFSYEQYF. The CDR3 nucleotides read TGTGCCAGCAGCTTAGGACAGTTTTCCTACGAGCAGTACTTC.

This sequence joins TRBV6-4 and TRBJ2-1; 8 bases are a match to TRBD1. The CDR3 covers 16 residues. Germline V gene data show CDR1 as MRHNA and CDR2 as SNTAGT. The ends lost 5 bases at V and 3 bases at J; junction bases unmatched: 9. CDR3 nucleotides: TGTGCCAGCAGTATCCAGACAGGGGCCGGCTACAATGAGCAGTTCTTC. Translated: CASSIQTGAGYNEQFF.

This clone was detected a few times. The chain links TRBV10-3 to TRBJ1-1; D is undetermined. CDR3 length: 11 residues. Trimming removed 7 bases from V and 10 bases from J, with 13 bases in between. Germline CDR1 and CDR2: ENHRY and SYGVKD. The CDR3 nucleotides are TGTGCCATCATCGGAGGTGGCGCAGCTTTCTTT. This codes for CAIIGGGAAFF.

The V gene is TRBV2, the J gene TRBJ1-2; TRBD1 agrees at 10 bases. Germline assignment: CDR1 SNHLY and CDR2 FYNNEI. V was pared by 1 base and J by 7 bases, with 6 bases of the junction left unmatched. The CDR3 is 15 amino acids. The CDR3 here is CASSEEATGGSGYTF. DNA for the CDR3: TGTGCCAGCAGTGAAGAGGCGACAGGGGGCTCTGGCTACACCTTC.

This clone was seen a handful of times. The CDR3 loop reads CASRGDRGGEKLFF. Written as DNA, the CDR3 is TGTGCCAGCAGGGGGGACAGGGGAGGGGAAAAACTGTTTTTT. The chain employs TRBV27 and TRBJ1-4, with 10 bases that match TRBD1. The J segment lost 8 bases and the V segment lost 6 bases, leaving 6 bases of the junction unmatched. Germline V lookup: CDR1 MNHEY, CDR2 SMNVEV (reference sequence). This CDR3 is 14 amino acids long.

The rearrangement links TRBV5-8 to TRBJ1-2; D remains ambiguous. The germline V gene has CDR1 SGHTS and CDR2 YDEGEE. With 2 bases removed from V and 11 bases from J, the gap between germline ends came to 19 bases. This CDR3 is 14 amino acids long. The CDR3 nucleotides are TGTGCCAGCAGCTTATATTCGGGAGTGTGGGGTTACACCTTC. This gives the protein CASSLYSGVWGYTF.

The chain is built from TRBV3-1 (or the pseudogene TRBV3-2) and TRBJ2-1; perhaps TRBD2 as D (6 bases). Germline V gene sequence: CDR1 LGHDT, CDR2 YNNKEL (reference sequence). This CDR3 contains 13 residues. With 1 base removed from V and 8 bases from J, the gap between germline ends came to 9 bases. The CDR3 DNA reads TGTGCCAGCAGCCAAGTCGCGGGACATGAGCAGTTCTTC. Encoded protein: CASSQVAGHEQFF.